A selection of T cell receptor beta chains follows, all from one sample in a study of cytomegalovirus exposure and HLA in healthy donors. Measured with immunoSEQ multiplex PCR; TCRdb has only the in-frame clones, and not every one. This table holds some 130,000 clones, 70% to 80% found once. The sequencing input was PBMCs. These receptors originate from a female donor in good health and CMV-seronegative. Each CDR3 is given with its conserved first and last residue. Each record gives: V gene, J gene, D gene, CDR3 length, clone size, CDR3 protein, CDR3 DNA. A D gene is named only where the DNA matches it firmly. Clone size is shown for a subset of rows, as once, few, many or a class of expanded clone.

V: TRBV4-3
J: TRBJ2-1
D: TRBD2
length: 16
size: many
CDR3: CASSQYLAGPYNEQFF
DNA: TGCGCCAGCAGCCAATATCTAGCGGGTCCGTACAATGAGCAGTTCTTC

V: TRBV27
J: TRBJ2-5
D: .
length: 14
size: .
CDR3: CARADSELQETQYF
DNA: TGTGCCAGGGCTGACAGCGAACTCCAAGAGACCCAGTACTTC

V: TRBV27
J: TRBJ2-1
D: .
length: 14
size: .
CDR3: CASSLSRASVLQFF
DNA: TGTGCCAGCAGTTTATCTCGCGCTAGCGTTCTGCAGTTCTTC

V: TRBV28
J: TRBJ2-7
D: .
length: 10
size: .
CDR3: CATGKGEQYF
DNA: TGTGCCACAGGGAAGGGCGAGCAGTACTTC

V: TRBV6-5
J: TRBJ1-1
D: .
length: 11
size: .
CDR3: CASKRDTEAFF
DNA: TGTGCCAGCAAGAGGGACACTGAAGCTTTCTTT

V: TRBV9
J: TRBJ2-1
D: .
length: 14
size: .
CDR3: CASSVGSSYNEQFF
DNA: TGTGCCAGCAGCGTAGGTAGCTCCTACAATGAGCAGTTCTTC

V: TRBV6-6
J: TRBJ1-5
D: .
length: 13
size: few
CDR3: CASSQVIFQPQHF
DNA: TGTGCCAGCAGCCAGGTAATTTTTCAGCCCCAGCATTTT

V: TRBV2
J: TRBJ2-5
D: TRBD2
length: 14
size: .
CDR3: CASTQAGLAETQYF
DNA: TGTGCCAGCACCCAAGCGGGACTTGCGGAGACCCAGTACTTC

V: TRBV6-5
J: TRBJ1-2
D: TRBD1
length: 14
size: .
CDR3: CASTPDRARGGYTF
DNA: TGTGCCAGCACACCCGACAGGGCCCGCGGTGGCTACACCTTC

V: TRBV4-1
J: TRBJ2-3
D: .
length: 15
size: .
CDR3: CASSQVLASTDTQYF
DNA: TGCGCCAGCAGCCAAGTCCTAGCGAGCACAGATACGCAGTATTTT

V: TRBV15
J: TRBJ2-5
D: .
length: 14
size: .
CDR3: CATSIPAEQETQYF
DNA: TGTGCCACCAGCATTCCCGCGGAGCAAGAGACCCAGTACTTC

V: TRBV7-9
J: TRBJ2-1
D: TRBD2
length: 15
size: once
CDR3: CASSPPGGGQNEQFF
DNA: TGTGCCAGCAGCCCCCCGGGGGGAGGGCAGAATGAGCAGTTCTTC

V: TRBV27
J: TRBJ2-3
D: .
length: 14
size: .
CDR3: CASSLLGGTDTQYF
DNA: TGTGCCAGCAGTTTACTGGGAGGCACAGATACGCAGTATTTT

V: TRBV2
J: TRBJ2-7
D: .
length: 14
size: .
CDR3: CASSGLLSSYEQYF
DNA: TGTGCCAGCAGTGGACTCCTCAGCTCCTACGAGCAGTACTTC

V: TRBV4-3
J: TRBJ2-2
D: TRBD2
length: 17
size: .
CDR3: CASSLGLAGGPTGELFF
DNA: TGCGCCAGCAGCCTGGGACTAGCGGGAGGGCCGACCGGGGAGCTGTTTTTT

V: TRBV7-2
J: TRBJ2-7
D: .
length: 11
size: .
CDR3: CASGGVTEQYF
DNA: TGTGCCAGCGGCGGGGTGACGGAGCAGTACTTC

V: TRBV9
J: TRBJ2-3
D: TRBD2
length: 15
size: .
CDR3: CASSLTRGGTDTQYF
DNA: TGTGCCAGCAGCCTCACTCGGGGGGGCACAGATACGCAGTATTTT

V: TRBV10-3
J: TRBJ2-7
D: .
length: 12
size: once
CDR3: CAISAQLYEQYF
DNA: TGTGCCATCAGTGCACAGCTCTACGAGCAGTACTTC

V: TRBV4-1
J: TRBJ2-2
D: TRBD2
length: 15
size: .
CDR3: CASSHGSGGTGELFF
DNA: TGCGCCAGCAGCCACGGGAGCGGGGGGACCGGGGAGCTGTTTTTT

V: TRBV7-2
J: TRBJ1-3
D: .
length: 17
size: .
CDR3: CASSLVGGGPSGNTIYF
DNA: TGTGCCAGCAGCTTAGTTGGGGGAGGGCCCTCTGGAAACACCATATATTTT

V: TRBV30
J: TRBJ2-3
D: TRBD2
length: 16
size: .
CDR3: CAWSLGGLESSDTQYF
DNA: TGTGCCTGGAGTCTTGGAGGACTAGAAAGTTCAGATACGCAGTATTTT

V: TRBV2
J: TRBJ2-2
D: TRBD1
length: 15
size: .
CDR3: CARQTGTANTGELFF
DNA: TGTGCCAGGCAAACCGGGACAGCGAACACCGGGGAGCTGTTTTTT

V: TRBV5-6
J: TRBJ2-5
D: .
length: 17
size: .
CDR3: CASSFVTLNSFRETQYF
DNA: TGTGCCAGCAGCTTCGTAACGCTCAATTCCTTTCGGGAGACCCAGTACTTC

V: TRBV30
J: TRBJ1-1
D: .
length: 13
size: .
CDR3: CAWSVLVNTEAFF
DNA: TGTGCCTGGAGTGTACTTGTGAACACTGAAGCTTTCTTT

V: TRBV4-3
J: TRBJ2-5
D: TRBD1
length: 15
size: .
CDR3: CASSQDRGPPETQYF
DNA: TGCGCCAGCAGCCAAGATAGGGGGCCCCCAGAGACCCAGTACTTC

V: TRBV13
J: TRBJ2-4
D: TRBD1
length: 12
size: .
CDR3: CASVDRKNIQYF
DNA: TGTGCCAGCGTGGACAGGAAAAACATTCAGTACTTC

V: TRBV7-2
J: TRBJ1-2
D: .
length: 13
size: .
CDR3: CASSPMILGGYTF
DNA: TGTGCCAGCAGCCCGATGATACTCGGGGGCTACACCTTC

V: TRBV5-4
J: TRBJ1-5
D: .
length: 13
size: once
CDR3: CATSLDMYQPQHF
DNA: TGTGCCACTTCCTTGGACATGTATCAGCCCCAGCATTTT